This paragraph covers one T cell receptor beta chain sequence. The sample originates from a study of OX40 agonist ivuxolimab in advanced cancers. Across the whole study: Checkpoint inhibitors had been given previously to 40% of patients.

Measured with immunoSEQ multiplex PCR; TCRdb has only the in-frame clones, and not every one. The sample has around 50,000 clones, approximately 94% seen once; the top ten hold more than 10%. Blood got drawn at baseline, again on cycle 4 day 1, and then on cycle 7 day 1. CDR1 SGHRS and CDR2 YFSETQ come from the germline V gene. Trimming removed 6 bases at V and 3 bases at J, with 25 bases between. The CDR3 is made up of 17 amino acids. The chain has TRBV5-1 and TRBJ2-7; no reliable D call. This receptor was identified in an adult with an advanced solid tumor such as melanoma, head and neck, liver or kidney cancer. Sequencing was performed on CD4+ or CD8+ T cells sorted from blood, taken in a trial of the OX40 agonist ivuxolimab. The CDR3 DNA reads as TGCGCCAGCACCCTCGGAGTCAGCAACCCCAGAAACTACGAGCAGTACTTC. Protein: CASTLGVSNPRNYEQYF.